Listed here are 7 T cell receptor beta chains from one sample, sequenced in a study of CD8+ T cells in alopecia areata. In each case, RNA was isolated and then reverse transcribed into cDNA as the sequencing template. Measured with immunoSEQ multiplex PCR; TCRdb has only the in-frame clones, and not every one. The data hold 100,000 to 150,000 clones, with 35% to 45% observed a single time. The sequenced material came from CD4+ T cells sorted from blood. The receptors stem from a human donor with alopecia areata.

In this sample, this clone turned up a few times. The chain recombines TRBV29-1 with TRBJ1-3; no clear D gene. V was shortened by 4 bases and J by 0 bases, with 7 bases between the two germline ends. Looked up from germline, CDR1 is SQVTM and CDR2 is ANQGSEA. CDR3 length: 13 residues. CDR3 in amino acids: CSVVRGSGNTIYF. The CDR3, as DNA: TGCAGCGTTGTTCGGGGCTCTGGAAACACCATATATTTT.

This clone was detected a few times. This chain joins TRBV18 and TRBJ2-1; D remains ambiguous. The CDR3 is made up of 15 amino acids. Germline lookup yields CDR1 KGHSH and CDR2 LQKENI. Between the trimmed V and J ends, which lost 6 bases and 0 bases, there was a span of 12 bases. DNA of the CDR3: TGTGCCAGCTCCCCGGACCGGATCTCCTACAATGAGCAGTTCTTC. The encoded protein is CASSPDRISYNEQFF.

J is TRBJ2-7 and V is TRBV7-2; D is possibly TRBD1 (5 bases). V was pared by 2 bases and J by 0 bases, with 17 bases between. CDR1 and CDR2 from the germline V gene are SGHTA and FQGNSA. This CDR3 is 17 amino acids long. The CDR3 DNA sequence: TGTGCCAGCAGCTTAACCCGTAGGGGTGCCCGCTCCTACGAGCAGTACTTC. It yields the protein CASSLTRRGARSYEQYF. The entire variable domain, with the rest obtained from reference TRBV7-2 and TRBJ2-7, is as follows: GAGVSQSPSNKVTEKGKDVELRCDPISGHTALYWYRQSLGQGLEFLIYFQGNSAPDKSGLPSDRFSAERTGGSVSTLTIQRTQQEDSAVYLCASSLTRRGARSYEQYFGPGTRLTVT.

The table lists this clone with a few counts. CDR3 nucleotide sequence: TGTGCCAGCAGCTCAGCGGGGCCGAACACCGGGGAGCTGTTTTTT. Translation gives CASSSAGPNTGELFF. The chain employs TRBV11-2 and TRBJ2-2; 7 bases align to TRBD2. The length of the CDR3 is 15 residues. Unmatched junction bases numbered 2, after V lost 4 bases and J lost 0 bases. Germline loops: CDR1 SGHAT, CDR2 FQNNGV.

V is TRBV30 and J is TRBJ2-1; 9 nucleotides match TRBD2. Germline CDR1 GTSNPN, CDR2 SVGIG (reference sequence). The CDR3 totals 13 residues. After removal of 0 bases from V and 13 bases from J, the junction contained 7 bases not matched to a gene. This CDR3 reads CAWSVLAGTSQFF. The CDR3 nucleotides read TGTGCCTGGAGTGTACTAGCGGGTACAAGTCAGTTCTTC.

The V call is TRBV7-9, the J call TRBJ2-7, with D unresolved. Germline V CDR1 and CDR2: SEHNR, FQNEAQ (reference sequence). Trimming removed 5 bases from V and 0 bases from J, with 11 bases in between. There are 14 residues in the CDR3. The CDR3, as DNA: TGTGCCAGCAGCCTCGCCCCCCCCTCCTACGAGCAGTACTTC. Its translation: CASSLAPPSYEQYF. Together with reference TRBV7-9 and TRBJ2-7, the CDR3 gives the full variable domain: DTGVSQNPRHKITKRGQNVTFRCDPISEHNRLYWYRQTLGQGPEFLTYFQNEAQLEKSRLLSDRFSAERPKGSFSTLEIQRTEQGDSAMYLCASSLAPPSYEQYFGPGTRLTVT.

Note on this clone: Different DNA sequences within this sample yield the same CDR3. The genes are TRBV5-1 and TRBJ2-5; D is undetermined. The CDR3 covers 13 residues. V was trimmed by 2 bases and J by 2 bases, leaving 7 bases between them. Germline V CDR1 and CDR2: SGHRS, YFSETQ. For the CDR3, the DNA is TGCGCCAGCAGCTTCGGAGTACAAGAGACCCAGTACTTC. Its protein is CASSFGVQETQYF.